This T cell receptor (beta chain) came from a study of blood T cell repertoires in COVID-19 (dated by TCRdb to the early 2020s). In the study overall: Samples from collaborators originated in the United States, Italy and Spain and spanned both the acute and convalescent phases of COVID-19. The material from the prospective study consisted of cDNA or gDNA derived from T cells, B-cell-depleted T cells, or PBMCs. The dataset comprised deeply sampled blood TCRbeta repertoires from subjects exposed to, actively infected with, or recovered from COVID-19. The repertoires were made available in a free public database intended to serve as a resource for research on the immune response to SARS-CoV-2. The samples were drawn from the first 160 participants of the ongoing ImmuneRACE study and from 950 to 1,500 subjects provided by 6 global collaborators. Nearly every sample came with metadata listing a de-identified subject ID, COVID-19 status, age in years and sex. Where available, HLA class I and class II types were obtained from metadata supplied by the sample provider rather than from assay-based typing. Paper-wide results and their limitations: How much clinical and demographic metadata was included differed by source and by participant, and the metadata was provided uncurated.

Each collaborating institution followed its own protocols to collect whole blood in K2EDTA tubes. Collaborator samples were shipped for TCRbeta analysis as frozen whole blood, isolated PBMCs, or DNA extracted from either sample type. On this clone itself: No antigen is known for it. No base-level quality is on record; no much larger clone is a single base apart.

TCRbeta CDR3 regions were amplified from genomic DNA by means of the immunoSEQ Assay, a bias-controlled multiplex PCR. The study's processing was this. The number of nucleated cells in each sample was estimated from the amplification of reference gene primers within the assay. Sequence reads were collapsed and filtered to measure the absolute abundance of every unique TCRbeta CDR3 rearrangement. Productive Simpson clonality was computed per sample as the square root of Simpson's diversity index over productive rearrangements. TCRdb obtained this table from immuneACCESS and retained in-frame rearrangements with V and J assigned. These tables miss some clones; where compared with another copy, unresolved V genes account for less than half of the shortfall, and the remainder is unexplained. Clone size and V and J calls were adopted from that table, with D and trimming inferred from the DNA. The sample includes around 120,000 clones, with around 81% observed a single time. Around a tenth of the sample is taken by the ten largest.

Here V drops 11 bases and J drops 2 bases, and the junction holds 6 bases not matched to any gene. The CDR3 numbers 13 residues from cysteine through phenylalanine. Left in the record is the CDR3 DNA by itself, 39 bases read in frame from the first base. CDR1 MDHEN and CDR2 SYDVKM are derived from the germline V gene. The specimen was peripheral blood. The receptor chain draws on TRBV28 and TRBJ2-3; 8 bases in between match TRBD2. This clonotype originated in a man aged 35 to 55 with active or convalescent COVID-19. The sequenced DNA is TGTGCCGCCTCCGGGGGGGCCACAGATACGCAGTATTTT. This codes for CAASGGATDTQYF.